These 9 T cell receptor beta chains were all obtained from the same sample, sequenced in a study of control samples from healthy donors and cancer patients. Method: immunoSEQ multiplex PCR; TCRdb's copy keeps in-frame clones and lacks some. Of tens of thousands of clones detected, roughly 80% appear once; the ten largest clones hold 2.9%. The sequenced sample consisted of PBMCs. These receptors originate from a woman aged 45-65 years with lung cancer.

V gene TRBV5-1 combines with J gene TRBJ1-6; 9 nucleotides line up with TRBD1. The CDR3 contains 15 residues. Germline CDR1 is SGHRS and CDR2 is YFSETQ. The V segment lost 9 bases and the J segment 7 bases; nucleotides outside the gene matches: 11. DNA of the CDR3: TGCGCCACCTCGAACTCCGGGACAGGGAATTCACCCCTCCACTTT. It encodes CATSNSGTGNSPLHF.

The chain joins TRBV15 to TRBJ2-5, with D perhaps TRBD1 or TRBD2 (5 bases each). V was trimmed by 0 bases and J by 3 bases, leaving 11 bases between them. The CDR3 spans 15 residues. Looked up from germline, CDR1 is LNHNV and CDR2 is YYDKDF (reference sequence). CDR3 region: CATSRDGGREETQYF. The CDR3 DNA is TGTGCCACCAGCAGAGATGGAGGCAGGGAAGAGACCCAGTACTTC.

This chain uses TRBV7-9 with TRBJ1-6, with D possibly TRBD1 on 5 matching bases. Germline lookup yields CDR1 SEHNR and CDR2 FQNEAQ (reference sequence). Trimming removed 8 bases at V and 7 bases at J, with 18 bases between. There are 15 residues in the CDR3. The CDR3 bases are TGTGCCAGCTCGAAACAGGCAACTGGAAATTCACCCCTCCACTTT. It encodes CASSKQATGNSPLHF.

Written as DNA, the CDR3 is TGTGCCAGCGGGACTAGACAAGATACGCAGTATTTT. This encodes CASGTRQDTQYF. V gene TRBV19 combines with J gene TRBJ2-3; the match to TRBD2 covers 8 bases. V lost 9 bases, J lost 5 bases, and 4 bases stayed unmatched. CDR1 and CDR2 (germline): LNHDA, SQIVND (reference sequence). The CDR3 has 12 amino acids.

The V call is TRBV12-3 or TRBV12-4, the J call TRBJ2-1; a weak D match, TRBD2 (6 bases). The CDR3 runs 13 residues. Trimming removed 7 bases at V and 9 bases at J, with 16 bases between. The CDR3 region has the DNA TGTGCCAGCACGCGGTCAGCGGGTGCTGAGCAGTTCTTC. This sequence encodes CASTRSAGAEQFF.

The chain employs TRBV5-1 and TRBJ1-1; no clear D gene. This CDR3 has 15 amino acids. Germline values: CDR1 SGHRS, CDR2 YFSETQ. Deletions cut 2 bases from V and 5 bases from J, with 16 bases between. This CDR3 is CASSLYKDATTEAFF. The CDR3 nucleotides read TGCGCCAGCAGCTTATACAAGGACGCGACGACTGAAGCTTTCTTT.

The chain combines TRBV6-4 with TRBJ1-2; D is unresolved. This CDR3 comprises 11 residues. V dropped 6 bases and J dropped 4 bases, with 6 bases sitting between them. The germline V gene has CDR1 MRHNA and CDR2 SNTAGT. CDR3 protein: CASRRSYGYTF. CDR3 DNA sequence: TGTGCCAGCAGGCGATCCTATGGCTACACCTTC.

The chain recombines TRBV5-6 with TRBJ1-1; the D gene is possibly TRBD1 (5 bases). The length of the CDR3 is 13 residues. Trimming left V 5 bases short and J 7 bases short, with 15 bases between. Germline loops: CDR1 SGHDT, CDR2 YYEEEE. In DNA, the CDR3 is TGTGCCAGCAGGCGGGACGGAGACTATGAAGCTTTCTTT. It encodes CASRRDGDYEAFF.

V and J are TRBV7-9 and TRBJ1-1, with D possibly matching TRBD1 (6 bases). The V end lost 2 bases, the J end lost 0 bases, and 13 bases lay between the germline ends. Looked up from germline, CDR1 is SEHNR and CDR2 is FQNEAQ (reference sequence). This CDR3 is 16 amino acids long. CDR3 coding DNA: TGTGCCAGCAGCTTATCATCAACAGGGCTGAACACTGAAGCTTTCTTT. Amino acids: CASSLSSTGLNTEAFF.